The clone carrying this T cell receptor beta chain appeared a single time. This CDR3 is 16 amino acids long. Clones were sequenced by immunoSEQ multiplex PCR, and TCRdb holds only the in-frame ones, with some missing. The sample carries about 120,000 clones, 88% recorded once. This sample is drawn from a study of blood T cell repertoires in COVID-19. The wider study: PBMCs, B-cell-depleted T cells, or T cells provided the cDNA or gDNA that made up the material.

Sequencing was carried out using peripheral blood. The V call is TRBV12-1, the J call TRBJ1-5. TRBV12-1 is noted as a pseudogene. The clonotype originates from a woman over 75 with acute or convalescent COVID-19. The CDR3 is CASVILSDYSNQPQHF. In DNA form, the CDR3 reads TGTGCCAGCGTTATCCTATCCGACTATAGCAATCAGCCCCAGCATTTT.